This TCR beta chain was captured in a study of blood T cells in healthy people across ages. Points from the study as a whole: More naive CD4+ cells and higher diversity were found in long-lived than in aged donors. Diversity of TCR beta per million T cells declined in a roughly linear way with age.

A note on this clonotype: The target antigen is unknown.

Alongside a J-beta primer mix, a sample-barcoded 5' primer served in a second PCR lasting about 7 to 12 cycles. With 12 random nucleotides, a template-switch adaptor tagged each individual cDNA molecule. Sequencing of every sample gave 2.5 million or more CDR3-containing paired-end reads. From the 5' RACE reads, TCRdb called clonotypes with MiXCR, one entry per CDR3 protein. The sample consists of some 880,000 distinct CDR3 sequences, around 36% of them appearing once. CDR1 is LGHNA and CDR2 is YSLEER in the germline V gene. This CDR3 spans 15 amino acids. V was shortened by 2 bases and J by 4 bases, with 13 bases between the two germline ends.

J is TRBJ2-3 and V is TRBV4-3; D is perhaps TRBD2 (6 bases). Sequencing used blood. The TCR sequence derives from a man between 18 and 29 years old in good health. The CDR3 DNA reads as TGCGCCAGCAGCCAAAATTGGGGGGAGGCAGATACGCAGTATTTT. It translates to CASSQNWGEADTQYF.